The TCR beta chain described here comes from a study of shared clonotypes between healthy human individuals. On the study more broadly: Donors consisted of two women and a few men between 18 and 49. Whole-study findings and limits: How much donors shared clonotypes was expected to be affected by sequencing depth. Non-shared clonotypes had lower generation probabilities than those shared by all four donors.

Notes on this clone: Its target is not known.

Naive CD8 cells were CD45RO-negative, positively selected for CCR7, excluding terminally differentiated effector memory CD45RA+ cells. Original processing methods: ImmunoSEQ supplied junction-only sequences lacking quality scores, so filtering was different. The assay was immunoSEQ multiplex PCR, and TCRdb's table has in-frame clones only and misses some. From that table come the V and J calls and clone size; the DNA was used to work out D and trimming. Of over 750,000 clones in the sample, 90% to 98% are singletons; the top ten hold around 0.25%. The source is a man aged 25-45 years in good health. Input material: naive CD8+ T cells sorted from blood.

This CDR3 is CASSFGPGHPNYGYTF. In DNA, the CDR3 is TGTGCCAGCAGCTTTGGACCGGGACACCCGAACTATGGCTACACCTTC. The chain links TRBV7-8 to TRBJ1-2; weak D call: TRBD1 (6 bases). The V end was cut by 3 bases, the J end by 2 bases, with 16 bases between. The CDR3 runs to 16 residues. Germline lookup yields CDR1 SGHVS and CDR2 FQNEAQ.